This is a list of T cell receptor beta chains from one sample in a study of patients and donors after allogeneic stem cell transplantation. TCRdb called the RT-PCR reads again in MiXCR, with one record for every CDR3 protein. The data contain some 880,000 distinct CDR3 sequences, around 17% of them seen just once; the ten biggest clones take up roughly 6.4%. Sequencing input: blood, either unsorted or a sorted T cell fraction (not recorded which). The receptors shown here come from a human donor who was either an allogeneic HSCT recipient or a stem cell or donor lymphocyte infusion donor (not recorded which). It is not recorded whose cells these are; they may come from a transplant donor. Each CDR3 is given with its conserved first and last residue.

cdr3_length j_call v_call cdr3_aa
16 TRBJ2-2 TRBV12-3/TRBV12-4 CASSLHGGMNTGELFF
17 TRBJ2-2 TRBV7-7 CASSLAAGSANTGELFF
18 TRBJ1-6 TRBV6-2/TRBV6-3 CASSQHRTGGLQNSPLHF
15 TRBJ2-2 TRBV7-8 CASSLNRVNTGELFF
14 TRBJ2-1 TRBV12-5 CAILLAGEYNEQFF
11 TRBJ1-5 TRBV19 CASRGNQPQHF
14 TRBJ2-7 TRBV6-2/TRBV6-3 CASRSSGQPYEQYF
15 TRBJ1-3 TRBV6-5 CASSFGQDSGNTIYF
13 TRBJ1-1 TRBV5-1 CASSVDSITEAFF
12 TRBJ2-7 TRBV20-1 CSASGGYYEQYF
14 TRBJ1-2 TRBV20-1 CSASKTGAGYGYTF
16 TRBJ1-4 TRBV5-1 CASSLVIGTVNEKLFF
15 TRBJ2-5 TRBV10-3 CAISDRGRFQETQYF
16 TRBJ2-7 TRBV9 CASSVEGLAAPYEQYF
14 TRBJ2-1 TRBV15 CATSIWTQYNEQFF
18 TRBJ1-1 TRBV4-1 CASSQVANRGGAHTEAFF
15 TRBJ2-7 TRBV27 CASSSAGAGPYEQYF
15 TRBJ1-3 TRBV12-3/TRBV12-4 CAIQAPHLYRNTIYF
15 TRBJ2-3 TRBV7-2 CASSTPGLGTDTQYF
15 TRBJ1-2 TRBV15 CATSRETRQHYGYTF
17 TRBJ1-1 TRBV2 CASRERGLPYSGTEAFF
16 TRBJ1-6 TRBV6-5 CASSYSGREGISPLHF
12 TRBJ1-1 TRBV18 CASSPQGYEAFF
17 TRBJ2-1 TRBV4-1 CASAIRPGSGSYNEQFF
15 TRBJ1-1 TRBV4-2 CASSQERGGSTEAFF
16 TRBJ2-3 TRBV5-1 CASSTGGLAGADTQYF
14 TRBJ1-5 TRBV2 CASSAQGVNQPQHF
14 TRBJ1-1 TRBV2 CASRTTRGNTEAFF
15 TRBJ1-3 TRBV4-2 CASSQGGGPGNTIYF
15 TRBJ1-1 TRBV30 CAWSLSRVVDTEAFF
18 TRBJ2-3 TRBV6-2/TRBV6-3 CASSYSRERGGRTDTQYF
17 TRBJ1-1 TRBV6-2/TRBV6-3 CASSYFQGTGRVTEAFF
14 TRBJ1-2 TRBV4-3 CASSQMTGRYGYTF
13 TRBJ1-6 TRBV15 CATSRDLESPLHF
16 TRBJ2-7 TRBV27 CASSHRAGGRDYEQYF
15 TRBJ2-1 TRBV5-1 CASSLSGSSYNEQFF
16 TRBJ2-1 TRBV20-1 CSAAGQLARRFNEQFF
17 TRBJ1-2 TRBV6-5 CASSYFPGTFFNYGYTF
13 TRBJ2-3 TRBV5-1 CASSRLSTDTQYF
15 TRBJ1-3 TRBV6-1 CASQGVASSGNTIYF
15 TRBJ2-2 TRBV2 CASSAGGRTTGELFF
13 TRBJ1-6 TRBV7-2 CASSLFFSSPLHF
15 TRBJ2-3 TRBV15 CATRKQTDNTDTQYF
15 TRBJ2-3 TRBV24-1 CATSSPSGSTDTQYF
16 TRBJ2-7 TRBV6-5 CASSYSTQGTDYEQYF
12 TRBJ1-2 TRBV20-1 CSATDRHYGYTF
12 TRBJ1-2 TRBV6-5 CASRRNRGGYTF
15 TRBJ2-1 TRBV4-1 CASSQPRDRYNEQFF
16 TRBJ2-2 TRBV11-3 CASSFRAASNTGELFF
12 TRBJ2-1 TRBV3-1 CASSFPGSEQFF
15 TRBJ1-3 TRBV6-1 CASSGGQGYGNTIYF
15 TRBJ2-1 TRBV27 CASSFIAGGRNEQFF
18 TRBJ1-5 TRBV11-1 CASSLEGQGTISNQPQHF
13 TRBJ2-7 TRBV20-1 CSAGRDVYYEQYF
13 TRBJ2-5 TRBV6-5 CASSSWGYETQYF
12 TRBJ2-3 TRBV7-9 CASSSGGDTQYF
13 TRBJ2-7 TRBV7-2 CAARDLSSYEQYF